This T cell receptor (beta chain) is drawn from a study of CD8 T cells in ankylosing spondylitis. Broader study findings: Disease-linked clones were found to be CD8+ and relatively rare in peripheral blood. A motif of eight highly homologous TCR beta variants was seen as apparently characteristic of ankylosing spondylitis blood.

The table lists this clonotype with a few counts. Its antigen remains unknown. TCRdb called the 5' RACE reads again in MiXCR, with one record for every CDR3 protein. This sample yields a few hundred thousand distinct CDR3 sequences, of which approximately 20% are seen a single time; roughly 43% belongs to the top ten. CDR3 length equals 14 residues. With 3 bases clipped from V and 7 bases from J, the junction kept 4 bases outside the gene matches. The germline CDR1 and CDR2 sequences are MNHEY and SMNVEV (reference sequence). This clonotype originated in a male donor with ankylosing spondylitis. The J gene is TRBJ2-2, the V gene TRBV27; TRBD2 matches at 8 bases. The source material was blood, either unsorted or a sorted T cell fraction (not recorded which). The CDR3 DNA reads as TGTGCCAGCAGTTTCGGACTAGCTATCGGGGAGCTGTTTTTT. Its translation is CASSFGLAIGELFF.